This T cell receptor (beta chain) appears in the sequencing data of a study of graft-versus-host responses after intestinal transplantation. Clones were read by immunoSEQ multiplex PCR, and TCRdb kept only the in-frame ones, dropping some. The repertoire includes 9,000 to 10,000 clones, 86% of them detected once, and roughly 5.4% sits in the top ten. Intraepithelial and lamina propria lymphocytes were isolated from graft specimens. A note on this clone: Its antigen is as yet unknown.

Germline CDR1 is MNHEY and CDR2 is SVGAGI. V was pared by 0 bases and J by 4 bases, with 12 bases between. The CDR3 is made up of 15 amino acids. General study points: Some patients had graft-donor T cell macrochimerism. In their allografts, the ratios of graft-versus-host to host-versus-graft T cell clones were high.

The sequences come from ileum tissue, collected almost 750 days after intestinal transplantation. The clonotype was recovered from a human patient who received an intestinal transplant, so some T cells may come from the graft donor. This chain uses TRBV6-5 with TRBJ1-2, with D possibly being TRBD1 (5 bases). This CDR3 is CASSYSGGNGYGYTF. DNA for the CDR3: TGTGCCAGCAGTTACTCGGGGGGGAATGGCTATGGCTACACCTTC.